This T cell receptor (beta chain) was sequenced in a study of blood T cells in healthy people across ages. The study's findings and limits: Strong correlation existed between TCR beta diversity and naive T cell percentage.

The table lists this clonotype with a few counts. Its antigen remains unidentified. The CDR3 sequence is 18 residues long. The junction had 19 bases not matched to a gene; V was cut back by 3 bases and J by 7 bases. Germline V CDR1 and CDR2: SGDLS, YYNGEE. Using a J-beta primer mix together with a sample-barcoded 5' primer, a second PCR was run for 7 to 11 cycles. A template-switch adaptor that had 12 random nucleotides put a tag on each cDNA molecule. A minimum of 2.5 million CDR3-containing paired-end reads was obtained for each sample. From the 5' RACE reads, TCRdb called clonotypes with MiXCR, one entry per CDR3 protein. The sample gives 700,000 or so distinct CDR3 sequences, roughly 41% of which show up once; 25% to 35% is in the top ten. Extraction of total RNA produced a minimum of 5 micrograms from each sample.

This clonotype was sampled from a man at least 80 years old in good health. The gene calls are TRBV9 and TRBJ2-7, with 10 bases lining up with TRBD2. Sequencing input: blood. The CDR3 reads CASSEGPRASGRYNEQYF. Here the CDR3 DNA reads TGTGCCAGCAGCGAGGGCCCTCGTGCTAGCGGGAGATACAATGAGCAGTACTTC.